This is a list of T cell receptor beta chains from one sample in a study of OX40 agonist ivuxolimab in advanced cancers. Generated by immunoSEQ multiplex PCR, the TCRdb table keeps only in-frame clones and is missing some. The sample has tens of thousands of clones, nearly 90% seen once; the top ten hold approximately 0.3%. The specimen comprised CD4+ or CD8+ T cells sorted from blood, sampled in a trial of the OX40 agonist ivuxolimab. The receptor source for this set is an adult with an advanced solid tumor such as melanoma, head and neck, liver or kidney cancer. The CDR3 runs from the conserved cysteine through the conserved F or W. D genes are given only for firm matches. The size entry is marked missing in some rows and otherwise reads once, few, many or a size class.

j_call v_call clone_size d_call cdr3_nt cdr3_aa
TRBJ2-4 TRBV29-1 . TRBD2 TGCAGCGTCCCACTAGCGGGAGCAATAAACATTCAGTACTTC CSVPLAGAINIQYF
TRBJ2-7 TRBV6-1 . TRBD1 TGTGCCAGCAGTGAAGTGACCAGGGGGAACTACGAGCAGTACTTC CASSEVTRGNYEQYF
TRBJ2-2 TRBV25-1 . TRBD1 TGTGCCAGCAGTGGTCGACAGGGCGCTATTCAGAACACCGGGGAGCTGTTTTTT CASSGRQGAIQNTGELFF
TRBJ1-2 TRBV7-2 few TRBD1 TGTGCCAGCAGCTTAGTCCGGGACAGGCAAGGTGGAAATGGCTACACCTTC CASSLVRDRQGGNGYTF
TRBJ2-1 TRBV5-1 . TRBD2 TGCGCCAGCAGCTTGGAAGGGAGGGCCTTCGACAATGAGCAGTTCTTC CASSLEGRAFDNEQFF
TRBJ1-2 TRBV30 . . TGTGCCTGGACTAGGGGGGTCGATAACTATGGCTACACCTTC CAWTRGVDNYGYTF
TRBJ1-2 TRBV5-6 . . TGTGCCAGCAGCACCAACAGGATTGGCTACACCTTC CASSTNRIGYTF
TRBJ2-2 TRBV27 once . TGTGCCAGCAGTTCCCCAAGGGAGAGGGCTGGCGGGGAGCTGTTTTTT CASSSPRERAGGELFF
TRBJ2-7 TRBV5-4 . TRBD2 TGTGCCAGCAGCGGATCCCCGAGCGGGGGAACTTACGAGCAGTACTTC CASSGSPSGGTYEQYF
TRBJ1-1 TRBV27 . TRBD1 TGTGCCAGCAGTTCTCAGGGGGCGGACACTGAAGCTTTCTTT CASSSQGADTEAFF
TRBJ2-1 TRBV9 . . TGTGCCAGCAGCGCAGGTAGAACGTTCCAAACCTCCAATGAGCAGTTCTTC CASSAGRTFQTSNEQFF
TRBJ2-1 TRBV6-5 . . TGTGCCAGCAGTTACTCTACCGGGCAGTACAATGAGCAGTTCTTC CASSYSTGQYNEQFF
TRBJ2-3 TRBV7-9 . . TGTGCCAGCAGCTTAGCAAAGGGGGATACGCAGTATTTT CASSLAKGDTQYF
TRBJ1-2 TRBV5-6 few . TGTGCCAGCAGCACAGGCGGGAACTATGGCTACACCTTC CASSTGGNYGYTF
TRBJ2-7 TRBV10-3 . TRBD1 TGTGCCATTGGACAGGGTCGCGCCTACGAGCAGTACTTC CAIGQGRAYEQYF
TRBJ1-1 TRBV9 once . TGTGCCAGCAGCTGGGAGGGTGGCACTGAAGCTTTCTTT CASSWEGGTEAFF
TRBJ2-7 TRBV12-5 once TRBD1 TGTGCTAGTGGTTTTCCGACAGGGGGCTACGAGCAGTACTTC CASGFPTGGYEQYF